The table lists the clone carrying this T cell receptor (beta chain) with many counts. The antigen is undetermined. The germline V gene encodes CDR1 MNHNS and CDR2 SASEGT. This CDR3 has 16 amino acids. V shed 5 bases and J shed 2 bases, with 17 bases lying between them. These data are taken from a study of T cells in Graves' hyperthyroidism and ophthalmopathy. Overall study findings and caveats: Peripheral blood also featured most of the thyroid clonotypes expanded above 0.001. Prediction of ophthalmopathy progression came a median around 6.5 months pre-onset.

Patients aged 18 to 65 had newly diagnosed hyperthyroidism of under 2 months' duration. Reasons for excluding patients were uncontrolled infection, other autoimmune disease, pregnancy or lactation. Amplified TCR beta CDR3 regions derived from RNA transcripts. HTBI primers were used for first-round RT-PCR of the TCR CDR3. TCRdb re-derived calls from the multiplex PCR reads in MiXCR, one entry per CDR3 protein. In the table there are roughly 750,000 distinct CDR3 sequences, around 15% of which are singletons. This sequence originates from a young man with Graves' hyperthyroidism. The sequenced material came from blood. The chain carries TRBV6-1 and TRBJ2-3; D is possibly TRBD1 (6 bases). The CDR3, as DNA: TGTGCCAGCAGTTATGGAAGGGGGAGTATCACAGATACGCAGTATTTT. Its translation: CASSYGRGSITDTQYF.